Each of the 10 T cell receptor beta chains below was sequenced from the same sample in a study of OX40 agonist ivuxolimab in advanced cancers. The library was prepared using the immunoSEQ multiplex PCR assay. This is the immuneACCESS table as TCRdb keeps it, with only in-frame sequences that have V and J called. A part of the clones is gone; compared with another copy, unresolved V genes explain less than half, and the rest is unexplained. In all, the sample holds roughly 17,000 clones, and about 70% of those were seen once. Together, the top ten hold about 20% of the sample. Here the sequenced sample was CD4+ or CD8+ T cells sorted from blood, taken in a trial of the OX40 agonist ivuxolimab. Receptors were obtained from an adult with an advanced solid tumor such as melanoma, head and neck, liver or kidney cancer.

By sample fraction, this clone is medium-sized. The chain uses TRBV4-3 and TRBJ1-3, with D perhaps matching TRBD1 (5 bases). The V gene's germline CDR1 is LGHNA and CDR2 YSLEER. The CDR3 length is 16 residues. V was cut by 0 bases and J by 4 bases, with 13 bases left in between. CDR3 DNA: TGCGCCAGCAGCCAAGATGGGGCCAGCGAGGGAAACACCATATATTTT. Residues: CASSQDGASEGNTIYF.

The chain uses TRBV5-1 and TRBJ2-5, with D perhaps TRBD2 (5 bases). The CDR3 extends over 15 amino acids. Per germline, CDR1 SGHRS and CDR2 YFSETQ. With 1 base removed from V and 0 bases from J, the gap between germline ends came to 10 bases. Here the CDR3 DNA reads TGCGCCAGCAGCTTGACGGGGATTTACCAAGAGACCCAGTACTTC. Protein sequence: CASSLTGIYQETQYF.

V and J are TRBV27 and TRBJ2-3; 12 bases align to TRBD2. The CDR3 spans 16 residues. Germline CDR1 reads MNHEY; CDR2 reads SMNVEV (reference sequence). Losses at the gene ends were 4 bases for V and 4 bases for J; bases not matched to a gene: 6. The CDR3 loop is CASSSPSGRDADTQYF. The CDR3 DNA sequence: TGTGCCAGCAGTTCGCCTAGCGGGAGGGATGCAGATACGCAGTATTTT.

This chain links TRBV5-5 with TRBJ1-1, with TRBD1 matching 8 bases. Germline trimming cut 4 bases from V and 3 bases from J; bases unmatched to any gene: 5. The germline V gene has CDR1 SGHKS and CDR2 YYEKEE (reference sequence). This CDR3 region has 14 residues. This CDR3 is CASSPGQADTEAFF. The CDR3, as DNA: TGTGCCAGCAGCCCGGGACAGGCCGACACTGAAGCTTTCTTT. The variable domain in full, with the rest retrieved from reference TRBV5-5 and TRBJ1-1, is DAGVTQSPTHLIKTRGQQVTLRCSPISGHKSVSWYQQVLGQGPQFIFQYYEKEERGRGNFPDRFSARQFPNYSSELNVNALLLGDSALYLCASSPGQADTEAFFGQGTRLTVV.

This chain joins TRBV19 and TRBJ2-7, with 8 positions matching TRBD1. In germline, CDR1 is LNHDA, CDR2 SQIVND (reference sequence). The CDR3 totals 13 residues. With V trimmed by 4 bases and J by 3 bases, 2 bases remained unmatched. This chain's CDR3 is CASSTGQGYEQYF. In DNA, the CDR3 is TGTGCCAGTAGTACCGGACAGGGCTACGAGCAGTACTTC.

The J gene is TRBJ2-5, the V gene TRBV27, with 10 bases fitting TRBD1. The CDR3 has 15 residues. CDR1 is MNHEY and CDR2 is SMNVEV in the germline V gene (reference sequence). Losses at the gene ends were 6 bases for V and 2 bases for J; bases not matched to a gene: 6. For the CDR3, the DNA is TGTGCCAGCAGCCGACAGGGGGCGAGTCAAGAGACCCAGTACTTC. Translating gives CASSRQGASQETQYF.

This clone is deemed medium-sized. J is TRBJ2-3 and V is TRBV15; 7 bases match TRBD2. This CDR3 comprises 15 residues. Germline V gene lookup returns CDR1 LNHNV and CDR2 YYDKDF (reference sequence). J was trimmed by 4 bases and V by 5 bases; bases with no gene match: 9. The chain's CDR3 is CATSLEGEGSDTQYF. The CDR3 nucleotides are TGTGCCACCAGCCTCGAAGGGGAGGGATCAGATACGCAGTATTTT.

The genes are TRBV10-1 and TRBJ2-3; a weak D match, TRBD2 (6 bases). This CDR3 region has 19 residues. Trimming cost V 0 bases and J 2 bases, with 21 bases left between them. Germline lookup yields CDR1 WNHNN and CDR2 SYGVQD (reference sequence). CDR3 region: CASSESNSGEGRVTDTQYF. The CDR3 nucleotides read TGCGCCAGCAGTGAGTCGAACTCGGGAGAGGGGCGGGTCACAGATACGCAGTATTTT.

J is TRBJ2-1 and V is TRBV5-1, with D tentatively TRBD1 (5 bases). CDR1 SGHRS and CDR2 YFSETQ come from the germline V gene. This CDR3 has 14 residues. Deletions cut 4 bases from V and 0 bases from J, with 8 bases between. The CDR3 DNA is TGCGCCAGCAGCGGGGCCGGCTCCTACAATGAGCAGTTCTTC. This gives the protein CASSGAGSYNEQFF.

The genes are TRBV2 and TRBJ2-5, with TRBD2 matching over 9 bases. The DNA end lines up better with TRBJ2-7; the J call may be wrong. Looked up from germline, CDR1 is SNHLY and CDR2 is FYNNEI. This CDR3 is 13 amino acids long. The DNA for the CDR3 is TGTGCCAGTACTGTAGCGGGAGTCGACGAGCAGTACTTC. Protein: CASTVAGVDEQYF.